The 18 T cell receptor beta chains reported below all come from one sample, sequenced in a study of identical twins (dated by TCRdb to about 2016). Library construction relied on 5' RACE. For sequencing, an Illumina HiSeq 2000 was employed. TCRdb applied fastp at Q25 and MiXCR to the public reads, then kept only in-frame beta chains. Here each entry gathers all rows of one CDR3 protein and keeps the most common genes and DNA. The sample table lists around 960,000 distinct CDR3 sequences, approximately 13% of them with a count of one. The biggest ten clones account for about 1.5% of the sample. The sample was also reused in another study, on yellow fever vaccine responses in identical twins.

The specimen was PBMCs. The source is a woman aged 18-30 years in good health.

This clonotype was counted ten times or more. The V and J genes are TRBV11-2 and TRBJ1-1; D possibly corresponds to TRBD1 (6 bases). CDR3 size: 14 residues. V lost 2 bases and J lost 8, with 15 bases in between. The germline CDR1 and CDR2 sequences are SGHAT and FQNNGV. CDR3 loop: CASSLSPQGSEAFF. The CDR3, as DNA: TGTGCCAGCAGCTTATCGCCACAGGGATCGGAAGCTTTCTTT.

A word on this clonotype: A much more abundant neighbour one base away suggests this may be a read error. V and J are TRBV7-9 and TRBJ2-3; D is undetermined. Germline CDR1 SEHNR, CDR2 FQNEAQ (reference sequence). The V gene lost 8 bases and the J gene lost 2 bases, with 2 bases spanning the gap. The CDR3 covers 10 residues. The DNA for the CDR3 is TGTGCCAGCGCCACAGATACGCAGTATTTT. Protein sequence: CASATDTQYF.

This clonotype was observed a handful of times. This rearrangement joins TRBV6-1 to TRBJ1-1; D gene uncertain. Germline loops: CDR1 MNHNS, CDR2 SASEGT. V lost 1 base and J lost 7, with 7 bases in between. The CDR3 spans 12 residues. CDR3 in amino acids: CASSEVAIEAFF. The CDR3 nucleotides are TGTGCCAGCAGTGAAGTGGCTATTGAAGCTTTCTTT.

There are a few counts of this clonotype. The CDR3 DNA is TGTGCCAGCAGCCCCTCAGGGACAGGGGTTTATGAGCAGTTCTTC. This sequence encodes CASSPSGTGVYEQFF. The chain links TRBV3-1 to TRBJ2-1, with 10 bases aligning to TRBD1. Germline values: CDR1 LGHDT, CDR2 YNNKEL (reference sequence). The CDR3 covers 15 residues. Trimming removed 4 bases from V and 8 bases from J; junction bases left unmatched: 8.

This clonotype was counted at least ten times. DNA for the CDR3: TGTGCCAGCAGCCGACGACAGGGCCTCACCGGGGAGCTGTTTTTT. This gives the protein CASSRRQGLTGELFF. The chain has TRBV7-2 and TRBJ2-2; 7 bases fit TRBD1. Per germline, CDR1 SGHTA and CDR2 FQGNSA. The V segment lost 5 bases and the J segment 4 bases; nucleotides outside the gene matches: 7. This CDR3 is built from 15 residues. The complete variable domain, with remaining parts taken from reference TRBV7-2 and TRBJ2-2, reads GAGVSQSPSNKVTEKGKDVELRCDPISGHTALYWYRQSLGQGLEFLIYFQGNSAPDKSGLPSDRFSAERTGGSVSTLTIQRTQQEDSAVYLCASSRRQGLTGELFFGEGSRLTVL.

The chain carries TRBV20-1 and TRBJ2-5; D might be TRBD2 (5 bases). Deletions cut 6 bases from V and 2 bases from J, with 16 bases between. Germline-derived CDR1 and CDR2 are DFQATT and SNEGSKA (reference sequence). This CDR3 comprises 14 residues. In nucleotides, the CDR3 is TGCAGTGCCCCGCCAGGCAGCGGACAAGAGACCCAGTACTTC. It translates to CSAPPGSGQETQYF.

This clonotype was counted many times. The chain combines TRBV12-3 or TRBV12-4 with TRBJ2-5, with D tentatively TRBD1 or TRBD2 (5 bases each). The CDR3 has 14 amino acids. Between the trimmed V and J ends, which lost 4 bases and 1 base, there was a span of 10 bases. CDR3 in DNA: TGTGCCAGCAGTTGGGACGATCTCCAAGAGACCCAGTACTTC. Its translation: CASSWDDLQETQYF.

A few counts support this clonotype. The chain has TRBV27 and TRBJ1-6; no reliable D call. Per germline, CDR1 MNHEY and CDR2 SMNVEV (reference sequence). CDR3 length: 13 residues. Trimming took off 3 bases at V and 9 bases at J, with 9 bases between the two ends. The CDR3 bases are TGTGCCAGCAGTTTGGCAACATCTTCACCCCTCCACTTT. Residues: CASSLATSSPLHF.

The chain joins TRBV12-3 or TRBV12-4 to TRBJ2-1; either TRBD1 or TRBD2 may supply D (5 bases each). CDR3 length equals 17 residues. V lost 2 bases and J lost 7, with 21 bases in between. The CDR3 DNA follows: TGTGCCAGCAGTTTAAGGTTGGGGCAGGCCGGGGAAAATGAGCAGTTCTTC. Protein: CASSLRLGQAGENEQFF.

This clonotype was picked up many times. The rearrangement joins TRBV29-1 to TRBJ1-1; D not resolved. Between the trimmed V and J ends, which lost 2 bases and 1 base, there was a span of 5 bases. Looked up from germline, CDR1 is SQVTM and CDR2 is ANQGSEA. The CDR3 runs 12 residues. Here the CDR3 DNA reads TGCAGCGTTGAACGAGGGAACACTGAAGCTTTCTTT. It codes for CSVERGNTEAFF.

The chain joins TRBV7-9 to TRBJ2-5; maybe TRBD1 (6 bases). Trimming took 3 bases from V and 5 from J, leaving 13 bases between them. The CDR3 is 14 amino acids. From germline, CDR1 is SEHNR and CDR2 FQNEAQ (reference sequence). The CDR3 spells CASSLMGAYETQYF. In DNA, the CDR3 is TGTGCCAGCAGCTTGATGGGGGCTTATGAGACCCAGTACTTC.

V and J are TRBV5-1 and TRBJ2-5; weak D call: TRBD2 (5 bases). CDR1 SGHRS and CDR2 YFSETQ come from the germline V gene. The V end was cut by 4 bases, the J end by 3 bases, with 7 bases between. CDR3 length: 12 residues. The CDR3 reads CASSPEEETQYF. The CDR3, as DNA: TGCGCCAGCAGCCCGGAGGAAGAGACCCAGTACTTC. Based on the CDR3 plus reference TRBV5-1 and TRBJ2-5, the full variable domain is KAGVTQTPRYLIKTRGQQVTLSCSPISGHRSVSWYQQTPGQGLQFLFEYFSETQRNKGNFPGRFSGRQFSNSRSEMNVSTLELGDSALYLCASSPEEETQYFGPGTRLLVL.

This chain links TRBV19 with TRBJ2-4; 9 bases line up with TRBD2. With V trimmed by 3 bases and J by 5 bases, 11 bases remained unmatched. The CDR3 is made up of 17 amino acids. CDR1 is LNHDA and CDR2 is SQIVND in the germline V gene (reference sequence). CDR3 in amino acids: CASSIGLAGSRENIQYF. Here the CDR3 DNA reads TGTGCCAGTAGTATCGGGCTAGCGGGGAGTCGCGAAAACATTCAGTACTTC. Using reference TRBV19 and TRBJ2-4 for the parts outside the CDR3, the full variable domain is DGGITQSPKYLFRKEGQNVTLSCEQNLNHDAMYWYRQDPGQGLRLIYYSQIVNDFQKGDIAEGYSVSREKKESFPLTVTSAQKNPTAFYLCASSIGLAGSRENIQYFGAGTRLSVL.

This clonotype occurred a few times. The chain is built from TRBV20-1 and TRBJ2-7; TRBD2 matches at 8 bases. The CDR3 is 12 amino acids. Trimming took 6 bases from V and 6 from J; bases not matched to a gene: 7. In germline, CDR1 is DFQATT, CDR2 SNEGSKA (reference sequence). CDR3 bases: TGCAGTGCCCCGGGGGGGGGAAGCGAGCAGTACGTC. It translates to CSAPGGGSEQYV.

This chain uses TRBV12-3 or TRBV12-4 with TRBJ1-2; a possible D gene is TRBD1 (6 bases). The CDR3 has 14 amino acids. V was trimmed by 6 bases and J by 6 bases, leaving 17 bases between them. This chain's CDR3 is CASSPARGADGYTF. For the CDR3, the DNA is TGTGCCAGCAGCCCCGCTAGGGGGGCGGATGGCTACACCTTC.

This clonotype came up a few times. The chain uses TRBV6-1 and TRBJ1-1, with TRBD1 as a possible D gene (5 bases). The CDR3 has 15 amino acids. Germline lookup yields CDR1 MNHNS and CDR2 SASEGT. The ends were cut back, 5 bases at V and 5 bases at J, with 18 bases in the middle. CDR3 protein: CASSPELGWGTEAFF. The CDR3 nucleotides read TGTGCCAGCAGTCCAGAACTGGGTTGGGGGACTGAAGCTTTCTTT.

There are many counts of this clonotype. Here the CDR3 reads CASISGGVRNTEAFF. CDR3 bases: TGTGCCAGCATTTCCGGAGGGGTCAGGAACACTGAAGCTTTCTTT. The rearrangement joins TRBV28 to TRBJ1-1, with D perhaps TRBD1 (5 bases). V shed 7 bases and J shed 1 base, with 16 bases lying between them. The CDR3 is 15 amino acids. Germline V gene sequence: CDR1 MDHEN, CDR2 SYDVKM. The full variable domain, in which reference TRBV28 and TRBJ1-1 provide the parts outside the CDR3, is DVKVTQSSRYLVKRTGEKVFLECVQDMDHENMFWYRQDPGLGLRLIYFSYDVKMKEKGDIPEGYSVSREKKERFSLILESASTNQTSMYLCASISGGVRNTEAFFGQGTRLTVV.

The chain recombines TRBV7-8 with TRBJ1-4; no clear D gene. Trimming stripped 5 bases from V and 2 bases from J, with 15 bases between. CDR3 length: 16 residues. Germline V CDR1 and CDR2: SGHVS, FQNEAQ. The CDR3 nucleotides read TGTGCCAGCAGCCCCCTCGCGGGATACACTAATGAAAAACTGTTTTTT. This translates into CASSPLAGYTNEKLFF.